The 29 T cell receptor beta chains reported below all come from one sample, sequenced in a study of identifying expanded T cells in peripheral blood. Libraries were prepared by immunoSEQ multiplex PCR; TCRdb keeps only in-frame clonotypes and omits some of them. Of roughly 75,000 clones in the sample, 75% to 90% are singletons; the top ten hold around 3%. Sequenced sample: blood. The receptor set was obtained from a person aged 18 to 70 in good health.

The CDR3 sequence is CASSQDSGHYEQYF. In DNA form, the CDR3 reads TGCGCCAGCAGCCAAGATTCTGGACACTACGAGCAGTACTTC. The rearrangement uses TRBV4-3 and TRBJ2-7, with a possible D match to TRBD1 (5 bases). Germline V gene lookup returns CDR1 LGHNA and CDR2 YSLEER. The CDR3 extends over 14 amino acids. V was pared by 0 bases and J by 3 bases, with 9 bases between.

The V and J genes are TRBV10-3 and TRBJ2-5, with D uncertain. Germline CDR1 reads ENHRY; CDR2 reads SYGVKD. The CDR3 totals 11 residues. Trimming removed 11 bases at V and 5 bases at J, with 12 bases between. The CDR3 region is CASGPGETQYF. In DNA, the CDR3 is TGTGCCTCTGGGCCCGGGGAGACCCAGTACTTC.

This sequence joins TRBV7-8 and TRBJ1-3; D perhaps matches TRBD1 (5 bases). CDR3 length: 18 amino acids. V lost 1 base and J 3 bases, leaving 19 bases between the germline ends. CDR1 and CDR2 (germline): SGHVS, FQNEAQ. As DNA, the CDR3 is TGTGCCAGCAGCTTAGAGGGGTTCGGGAGGGGTGATGGAAACACCATATATTTT. Residues: CASSLEGFGRGDGNTIYF.

The rearrangement links TRBV19 to TRBJ2-6; D gene unclear. Germline V gene lookup returns CDR1 LNHDA and CDR2 SQIVND (reference sequence). Deletions cut 5 bases from V and 0 bases from J, with 23 bases between. The length of the CDR3 is 20 residues. CDR3 region: CASSPPLGSTLFSGANVLTF. DNA of the CDR3: TGTGCCAGTAGTCCCCCCCTGGGGTCAACTTTGTTCTCTGGGGCCAACGTCCTGACTTTC.

The chain joins TRBV30 to TRBJ1-2, with a weak D call TRBD1 (5 bases). There are 12 residues in the CDR3. Per the germline V gene, CDR1 is GTSNPN and CDR2 is SVGIG (reference sequence). Deletions cut 0 bases from V and 4 bases from J, with 6 bases between. CDR3 in DNA: TGTGCCTGGAGTGTTGACAGCTATGGCTACACCTTC. This encodes CAWSVDSYGYTF.

The chain is built from TRBV11-1 and TRBJ2-5, with 7 bases fitting TRBD1. The CDR3 is 17 amino acids. V gave up 2 bases and J gave up 2 bases; unmatched junction bases: 11. The germline CDR1 and CDR2 sequences are SGHAT and FQDESV (reference sequence). In nucleotides, the CDR3 is TGTGCCAGCAGCTTATGGCAAAATCGGGACAGACAAGAGACCCAGTACTTC. Its protein product is CASSLWQNRDRQETQYF.

The chain links TRBV2 to TRBJ2-7, with a possible D match to TRBD1 (5 bases). Germline V CDR1 and CDR2: SNHLY, FYNNEI. Trimming stripped 5 bases from V and 2 bases from J, with 7 bases between. The CDR3 spans 12 residues. The CDR3 is CASSTGTYEQYF. DNA of the CDR3: TGTGCCAGCAGTACAGGTACCTACGAGCAGTACTTC.

V is TRBV29-1 and J is TRBJ2-1, with 10 bases lining up with TRBD1. The ends lost 2 bases at V and 8 bases at J; junction bases unmatched: 3. Looked up from germline, CDR1 is SQVTM and CDR2 is ANQGSEA. The CDR3 is 13 amino acids. As DNA, the CDR3 is TGCAGCGTTGAATCGGGACAGGGGTATGAGCAGTTCTTC. The encoded protein is CSVESGQGYEQFF.

J is TRBJ2-3 and V is TRBV29-1, with D possibly matching TRBD1 (5 bases). Germline-derived CDR1 and CDR2 are SQVTM and ANQGSEA. The V gene lost 1 base and the J gene lost 3 bases, with 14 bases spanning the gap. This CDR3 is built from 15 residues. The CDR3 sequence: CSVEGVGARTDTQYF. The CDR3 region has the DNA TGCAGCGTTGAAGGGGTAGGGGCGCGGACAGATACGCAGTATTTT.

This chain uses TRBV29-1 with TRBJ2-2; either TRBD1 or TRBD2 may fit D (5 bases each). The CDR3 contains 13 residues. The ends were cut back, 4 bases at V and 4 bases at J, with 10 bases in the middle. Germline V gene data show CDR1 as SQVTM and CDR2 as ANQGSEA. The CDR3 spells CSVGGMGTGELFF. CDR3 in DNA: TGCAGCGTTGGGGGGATGGGCACCGGGGAGCTGTTTTTT.

The CDR3 DNA follows: TGTGCCAGCAGTTACTCGCGGACAAACAACGTAAAGGGCTACACCTTC. Its translation: CASSYSRTNNVKGYTF. This chain joins TRBV6-5 and TRBJ1-2; D possibly corresponds to TRBD1 (5 bases). Per germline, CDR1 MNHEY and CDR2 SVGAGI. The V end lost 0 bases, the J end lost 8 bases, and 19 bases lay between the germline ends. This CDR3 has 16 amino acids.

The V and J genes are TRBV29-1 and TRBJ2-1; the D gene is possibly TRBD1 (6 bases). The V gene lost 7 bases and the J gene lost 10 bases, with 20 bases spanning the gap. Germline V lookup: CDR1 SQVTM, CDR2 ANQGSEA. This CDR3 is 13 amino acids long. The CDR3 nucleotides read TGCAGCGCGTCCGGGCCGAACAGGGACGAGCAGTTCTTC. Translating gives CSASGPNRDEQFF.

The genes are TRBV5-6 and TRBJ1-2, with D possibly matching TRBD1 (6 bases). Germline assignment: CDR1 SGHDT and CDR2 YYEEEE. The length of the CDR3 is 15 residues. Between the trimmed V and J ends, which lost 0 bases and 1 base, there was a span of 10 bases. The CDR3 protein is CASSLDRDINYGYTF. In nucleotides, the CDR3 is TGTGCCAGCAGCTTGGATAGGGACATTAACTATGGCTACACCTTC.

This clone was counted a single time. This chain links TRBV25-1 with TRBJ1-1; unclear D gene. CDR3 length: 12 residues. CDR1 is MGHDK and CDR2 is SYGVNS in the germline V gene. The V end lost 5 bases, the J end lost 1 base, and 5 bases lay between the germline ends. The CDR3 loop reads CASSLRNTEAFF. The CDR3, as DNA: TGTGCCAGCAGTCTTCGGAACACTGAAGCTTTCTTT.

The chain combines TRBV7-2 with TRBJ1-2, with a possible D match to TRBD1 (6 bases). Germline values: CDR1 SGHTA, CDR2 FQGNSA. The CDR3 has 14 amino acids. V was cut by 4 bases and J by 8 bases, with 17 bases left in between. The chain's CDR3 is CASSSYREWRGYTF. The CDR3 nucleotides read TGTGCCAGCAGCTCCTACAGGGAGTGGCGGGGCTACACCTTC.

The genes are TRBV2 and TRBJ1-2; D remains unclear. V was pared by 6 bases and J by 4 bases, with 12 bases between. CDR3 length equals 13 residues. CDR1 is SNHLY, CDR2 FYNNEI, per germline. CDR3 nucleotide sequence: TGTGCCAGCAGCCAGGATTTAAGCTATGGCTACACCTTC. Encoded protein: CASSQDLSYGYTF. Variable domain in full (rest from reference TRBV2 and TRBJ1-2): EPEVTQTPSHQVTQMGQEVILRCVPISNHLYFYWYRQILGQKVEFLVSFYNNEISEKSEIFDDQFSVERPDGSNFTLKIRSTKLEDSAMYFCASSQDLSYGYTFGSGTRLTVV.

The J gene is TRBJ2-5, the V gene TRBV6-6; D is unresolved. Germline V gene data show CDR1 as MNHNY and CDR2 as SVGAGI (reference sequence). V was shortened by 0 bases and J by 2 bases, with 10 bases between the two germline ends. The CDR3 extends over 15 amino acids. The CDR3 loop reads CASSYSTQLQETQYF. CDR3 coding DNA: TGTGCCAGCAGTTACTCGACACAGCTTCAAGAGACCCAGTACTTC.

The rearrangement links TRBV27 to TRBJ2-2; TRBD1 matches at 11 bases. Germline V gives CDR1 MNHEY, CDR2 SMNVEV (reference sequence). The ends lost 5 bases at V and 5 bases at J; junction bases unmatched: 7. This CDR3 region has 16 residues. Here the CDR3 reads CASSPWTGGETGELFF. Here the CDR3 DNA reads TGTGCCAGCAGTCCTTGGACAGGGGGCGAGACCGGGGAGCTGTTTTTT.

The chain links TRBV5-1 to TRBJ2-7, with 8 nucleotides matching TRBD2. CDR3 length equals 16 residues. V gave up 0 bases and J gave up 2 bases; unmatched junction bases: 7. The germline CDR1 and CDR2 sequences are SGHRS and YFSETQ. Here the CDR3 reads CASSLAGSGGTYEQYF. The CDR3 DNA follows: TGCGCCAGCAGCTTGGCCGGGTCGGGAGGGACCTACGAGCAGTACTTC.

The CDR3 region is CASSLAFATNEKLFF. The CDR3 DNA reads TGTGCCAGCAGCTTGGCCTTCGCAACTAATGAAAAACTGTTTTTT. The chain combines TRBV5-5 with TRBJ1-4, with D unclear. Germline V lookup: CDR1 SGHKS, CDR2 YYEKEE (reference sequence). The V and J ends lost 0 bases and 0 bases respectively, with 6 bases between them. The CDR3 is 15 amino acids.

This chain links TRBV5-1 with TRBJ1-4; no definite D call. CDR1 and CDR2 (germline): SGHRS, YFSETQ. V lost 0 bases and J lost 3, with 9 bases in between. There are 15 residues in the CDR3. The CDR3 DNA reads as TGCGCCAGCAGCTTGGGTAGAGCCGCTAATGAAAAACTGTTTTTT. Protein: CASSLGRAANEKLFF. Full variable domain (outside the CDR3, taken from reference TRBV5-1 and TRBJ1-4): KAGVTQTPRYLIKTRGQQVTLSCSPISGHRSVSWYQQTPGQGLQFLFEYFSETQRNKGNFPGRFSGRQFSNSRSEMNVSTLELGDSALYLCASSLGRAANEKLFFGSGTQLSVL.

This clone occurred a few times. The gene calls are TRBV5-1 and TRBJ1-2; D call uncertain. CDR1 and CDR2 from the germline V gene are SGHRS and YFSETQ. V lost 4 bases and J lost 6, with 16 bases in between. The CDR3 spans 14 residues. As DNA, the CDR3 is TGCGCCAGCAGCCCGGACGGGTATCAGGATGGCTACACCTTC. Protein sequence: CASSPDGYQDGYTF.

The genes are TRBV27 and TRBJ2-7, with D tentatively TRBD1 (5 bases). Germline assignment: CDR1 MNHEY and CDR2 SMNVEV (reference sequence). The CDR3 runs to 12 residues. The germline V and J ends were trimmed by 0 bases and 7 bases, with 7 bases remaining between them. The CDR3 DNA is TGTGCCAGCAGTTTATCAGGGGATGAGCAGTACTTC. Translated, it gives CASSLSGDEQYF.

The chain carries TRBV5-6 and TRBJ2-7; D might be TRBD1 or TRBD2, each matching 5 bases. The V gene's germline CDR1 is SGHDT and CDR2 YYEEEE. The germline V and J ends were trimmed by 4 bases and 1 base, with 9 bases remaining between them. The CDR3 sequence is 13 residues long. The CDR3 sequence is CASSPGPSYEQYF. The CDR3 DNA reads TGTGCCAGCAGCCCGGGACCGTCCTACGAGCAGTACTTC.

V gene TRBV7-8 combines with J gene TRBJ2-1; D remains ambiguous. Germline V CDR1 and CDR2: SGHVS, FQNEAQ. The CDR3 spans 16 residues. Trimming cost V 2 bases and J 0 bases, with 11 bases left between them. The CDR3 DNA is TGTGCCAGCAGCTTATTCGGCGAAAGCTCCTACAATGAGCAGTTCTTC. Residues: CASSLFGESSYNEQFF.

This chain joins TRBV6-5 and TRBJ2-1; TRBD2 might be the D (6 bases). Germline CDR1 reads MNHEY; CDR2 reads SVGAGI. The V gene lost 6 bases and the J gene lost 4 bases, with 13 bases spanning the gap. There are 14 residues in the CDR3. The CDR3 bases are TGTGCCAGCAGATTAGGACTATTTTACAATGAGCAGTTCTTC. Its translation: CASRLGLFYNEQFF.

This clone was detected a few times. The V and J genes are TRBV2 and TRBJ2-7; TRBD2 aligns across 15 bases. With V trimmed by 3 bases and J by 5 bases, 11 bases remained unmatched. CDR1 SNHLY and CDR2 FYNNEI come from the germline V gene. The CDR3 sequence is 18 residues long. CDR3 sequence reads: CASSDFRTSGRARNEQYF. The CDR3 DNA reads as TGTGCCAGCAGTGATTTTAGGACTAGCGGGAGGGCGAGGAACGAGCAGTACTTC.

The CDR3 DNA is TGTGCCACCAGCAGAGATCGGAACACCGCTAACTATGGCTACACCTTC. This codes for CATSRDRNTANYGYTF. This rearrangement joins TRBV15 to TRBJ1-2; no firm D call. Looked up from germline, CDR1 is LNHNV and CDR2 is YYDKDF (reference sequence). The CDR3 totals 16 residues. V lost 0 bases and J lost 0, with 11 bases in between.

The V gene is TRBV20-1, the J gene TRBJ2-1; D is unclear. CDR1 DFQATT and CDR2 SNEGSKA come from the germline V gene (reference sequence). The V end lost 5 bases, the J end lost 9 bases, and 11 bases lay between the germline ends. The CDR3 runs 11 residues. The CDR3 nucleotides read TGCAGTGCTCTCTCAAATAGTGAGCAGTTCTTC. Translation gives CSALSNSEQFF.